Below are 24 T cell receptor beta chains sequenced from a single sample in a study of OX40 agonist ivuxolimab in advanced cancers. The library was obtained by the immunoSEQ multiplex PCR assay. TCRdb took over this immuneACCESS table, retaining in-frame rearrangements with V and J assigned. Such tables are incomplete; in checked studies, under half of the missing clones stem from an unresolved V gene, and the remainder is unexplained. The sample table shows roughly 80,000 clones, and around 85% are seen once. Approximately 0.65% of the sample rests with the top ten. This specimen was CD4+ or CD8+ T cells sorted from blood, taken in a trial of the OX40 agonist ivuxolimab. These receptors all stem from an adult with an advanced solid tumor such as melanoma, head and neck, liver or kidney cancer.

This clone was seen a handful of times. The rearrangement uses TRBV10-3 and TRBJ1-3; D is uncertain. The CDR3 length is 15 residues. V lost 8 bases, J lost 3 bases, and 17 bases lay in between. Germline V gene data show CDR1 as ENHRY and CDR2 as SYGVKD. The CDR3, as DNA: TGTGCCATCGCGAAAGAAAGGGAAGGTGGAAACACCATATATTTT. Its protein is CAIAKEREGGNTIYF.

The chain carries TRBV4-1 and TRBJ1-5; D might be TRBD1 (5 bases). The V gene's germline CDR1 is MGHRA and CDR2 YSYEKL. The CDR3 has 17 residues. V lost 0 bases and J 6 bases, leaving 18 bases between the germline ends. The CDR3 protein is CASSQDVIGREGQPQHF. The CDR3 DNA reads TGCGCCAGCAGCCAAGATGTAATTGGCAGGGAAGGTCAGCCCCAGCATTTT.

The chain couples TRBV4-1 to TRBJ1-5; possibly TRBD1 for D (5 bases). From germline, CDR1 is MGHRA and CDR2 YSYEKL. This CDR3 contains 15 residues. V gave up 0 bases and J gave up 6 bases, with 12 bases separating them. The CDR3 here is CASSQDRQGRQPQHF. Written as DNA, the CDR3 is TGCGCCAGCAGCCAAGATAGGCAGGGACGTCAGCCCCAGCATTTT.

The V and J genes are TRBV2 and TRBJ2-2; 7 bases fit TRBD1. Germline lookup yields CDR1 SNHLY and CDR2 FYNNEI. The CDR3 extends over 15 amino acids. Unmatched junction bases numbered 9, after V lost 7 bases and J lost 4 bases. The CDR3 coding sequence is TGTGCCAGCAACGCCAGACAGGGAGCCACCGGGGAGCTGTTTTTT. Its translation: CASNARQGATGELFF. The full variable domain, in which reference TRBV2 and TRBJ2-2 provide the parts outside the CDR3, is EPEVTQTPSHQVTQMGQEVILRCVPISNHLYFYWYRQILGQKVEFLVSFYNNEISEKSEIFDDQFSVERPDGSNFTLKIRSTKLEDSAMYFCASNARQGATGELFFGEGSRLTVL.

The chain employs TRBV19 and TRBJ2-2; D is unclear. The CDR3 is made up of 13 amino acids. In germline, CDR1 is LNHDA, CDR2 SQIVND (reference sequence). V lost 2 bases and J lost 9, with 10 bases in between. CDR3: CASSISGVRELFF. CDR3 sequence (DNA): TGTGCCAGTAGTATATCTGGGGTCAGGGAGCTGTTTTTT. Drawing the rest from reference TRBV19 and TRBJ2-2, the complete variable domain is DGGITQSPKYLFRKEGQNVTLSCEQNLNHDAMYWYRQDPGQGLRLIYYSQIVNDFQKGDIAEGYSVSREKKESFPLTVTSAQKNPTAFYLCASSISGVRELFFGEGSRLTVL.

The genes are TRBV5-4 and TRBJ2-1, with 7 bases lining up with TRBD2. Trimming removed 9 bases from V and 4 bases from J; junction bases left unmatched: 10. The germline V gene encodes CDR1 SGHNT and CDR2 YYREEE (reference sequence). CDR3 length: 14 amino acids. This chain's CDR3 is CATGRDYQYNEQFF. DNA for the CDR3: TGTGCCACAGGACGGGACTATCAATACAATGAGCAGTTCTTC.

In DNA, the CDR3 is TGTGCCAGCAGCGGAGGTTCGGGGATTCCGGGCGAGCAGTACTTC. Amino acids: CASSGGSGIPGEQYF. This chain joins TRBV5-6 and TRBJ2-7; D perhaps matches TRBD2 (5 bases). This CDR3 is 15 amino acids long. Germline CDR1 reads SGHDT; CDR2 reads YYEEEE. The V gene lost 4 bases and the J gene lost 6 bases, with 20 bases spanning the gap.

On this clone itself: Other DNA sequences from this sample encode an identical CDR3 as well. The J gene is TRBJ1-1, the V gene TRBV7-9; D is ambiguous. The CDR3 extends over 13 amino acids. The germline gives CDR1 SEHNR, CDR2 FQNEAQ (reference sequence). V gave up 1 base and J gave up 1 base, with 4 bases separating them. Written as DNA, the CDR3 is TGTGCCAGCAGCTTAGAAGGGAACACTGAAGCTTTCTTT. This encodes CASSLEGNTEAFF. The variable domain in full, completed from reference TRBV7-9 and TRBJ1-1, reads DTGVSQNPRHKITKRGQNVTFRCDPISEHNRLYWYRQTLGQGPEFLTYFQNEAQLEKSRLLSDRFSAERPKGSFSTLEIQRTEQGDSAMYLCASSLEGNTEAFFGQGTRLTVV.

This clone has a handful of counts. V and J are TRBV7-2 and TRBJ1-6, with 7 bases aligning to TRBD1. The length of the CDR3 is 17 residues. Germline V gives CDR1 SGHTA, CDR2 FQGNSA. After removal of 4 bases from V and 5 bases from J, the junction contained 11 bases not matched to a gene. CDR3 coding DNA: TGTGCCAGCAGCTCCTATTATTGGGACAGTAATAATTCACCCCTCCACTTT. Protein sequence: CASSSYYWDSNNSPLHF. Filled out from reference TRBV7-2 and TRBJ1-6, the complete variable domain reads GAGVSQSPSNKVTEKGKDVELRCDPISGHTALYWYRQSLGQGLEFLIYFQGNSAPDKSGLPSDRFSAERTGGSVSTLTIQRTQQEDSAVYLCASSSYYWDSNNSPLHFGNGTRLTVT.

This clone was recorded once. The chain has TRBV19 and TRBJ2-7, with 7 bases lining up with TRBD1. The V gene's germline CDR1 is LNHDA and CDR2 SQIVND (reference sequence). After removal of 3 bases from V and 2 bases from J, the junction contained 1 base not matched to a gene. This CDR3 has 13 amino acids. CDR3 nucleotide sequence: TGTGCCAGTAGTATTCAGGGGGCCTACGAGCAGTACTTC. This encodes CASSIQGAYEQYF.

The gene calls are TRBV4-2 and TRBJ1-5; 8 bases fit TRBD1. The CDR3 consists of 21 residues. The V and J ends lost 1 base and 3 bases, in that order; junction bases with no gene match: 20. CDR1 LGHNA and CDR2 YNFKEQ come from the germline V gene. DNA of the CDR3: TGTGCCAGCAGCCAAGTAGTCATGGCAGGGGGCAACCTAGGGCACAATCAGCCCCAGCATTTT. Translating it yields CASSQVVMAGGNLGHNQPQHF.

The rearrangement joins TRBV6-5 to TRBJ1-5; 7 bases match TRBD1. Germline V lookup: CDR1 MNHEY, CDR2 SVGAGI. The CDR3 spans 13 residues. J lost 4 bases, V lost 6 bases, and 3 bases had no gene match. The CDR3 sequence is CASRRDRNQPQHF. The DNA for the CDR3 is TGTGCCAGCAGAAGGGACAGAAATCAGCCCCAGCATTTT.

This clone was observed a handful of times. The chain employs TRBV18 and TRBJ2-5, with D possibly TRBD2 on 6 matching bases. V lost 5 bases and J lost 4, with 11 bases in between. Germline V gene lookup returns CDR1 KGHSH and CDR2 LQKENI. The CDR3 has 13 residues. CDR3 loop: CASSTVGGETQYF. The CDR3 DNA follows: TGTGCCAGCTCAACCGTCGGGGGAGAGACCCAGTACTTC.

The V and J genes are TRBV4-1 and TRBJ2-7, with 10 bases fitting TRBD1. The germline gives CDR1 MGHRA, CDR2 YSYEKL. Losses at the gene ends were 1 base for V and 6 bases for J; bases not matched to a gene: 6. The CDR3 length is 15 residues. The CDR3 protein is CASSQGTGGGFEQYF. DNA for the CDR3: TGCGCCAGCAGCCAAGGGACAGGGGGAGGGTTCGAGCAGTACTTC.

The chain recombines TRBV6-5 with TRBJ2-3, with D perhaps being TRBD1 or TRBD2 (5 bases each). The CDR3 loop spans 13 amino acids. The V end lost 6 bases, the J end lost 8 bases, and 15 bases lay between the germline ends. Germline values: CDR1 MNHEY, CDR2 SVGAGI. The chain's CDR3 is CASSRDPGGTQYF. CDR3 DNA sequence: TGTGCCAGCAGCCGGGACCCCGGAGGTACGCAGTATTTT.

The chain employs TRBV30 and TRBJ1-4, with a tentative D call TRBD1 (5 bases). The ends were cut back, 1 base at V and 4 bases at J, with 10 bases in the middle. The germline V gene has CDR1 GTSNPN and CDR2 SVGIG (reference sequence). The CDR3 sequence is 14 residues long. CDR3 sequence: CAWSADSLNEKLFF. In nucleotides, the CDR3 is TGTGCCTGGAGTGCAGACAGTCTTAATGAAAAACTGTTTTTT.

This rearrangement joins TRBV2 to TRBJ2-2; D perhaps matches TRBD2 (6 bases). This CDR3 spans 15 amino acids. Germline assignment: CDR1 SNHLY and CDR2 FYNNEI. The germline V and J ends were trimmed by 5 bases and 2 bases, with 12 bases remaining between them. CDR3 DNA: TGTGCCAGCAGTTTGTTTAGCGGAAACACCGGGGAGCTGTTTTTT. It codes for CASSLFSGNTGELFF. The full variable domain, with the rest looked up from reference TRBV2 and TRBJ2-2, is EPEVTQTPSHQVTQMGQEVILRCVPISNHLYFYWYRQILGQKVEFLVSFYNNEISEKSEIFDDQFSVERPDGSNFTLKIRSTKLEDSAMYFCASSLFSGNTGELFFGEGSRLTVL.

This clone was picked up a small number of times. The chain combines TRBV7-2 with TRBJ1-5, with D perhaps TRBD1 (5 bases). V was clipped by 4 bases and J by 7 bases, with 11 bases between them. Germline values: CDR1 SGHTA, CDR2 FQGNSA. CDR3 length equals 13 residues. The CDR3 is CASSSQGDQPQHF. The CDR3 DNA follows: TGTGCCAGCAGCTCCCAGGGAGACCAGCCCCAGCATTTT. The full variable domain, completed using reference TRBV7-2 and TRBJ1-5, is GAGVSQSPSNKVTEKGKDVELRCDPISGHTALYWYRQSLGQGLEFLIYFQGNSAPDKSGLPSDRFSAERTGGSVSTLTIQRTQQEDSAVYLCASSSQGDQPQHFGDGTRLSIL.

The chain recombines TRBV9 with TRBJ2-2; no clear D gene. This CDR3 region has 13 residues. The ends were cut back, 4 bases at V and 6 bases at J, with 10 bases in the middle. The germline V gene has CDR1 SGDLS and CDR2 YYNGEE. The CDR3 bases are TGTGCCAGCAGCCCTCAAGGGTCCGGGGAGCTGTTTTTT. Translated, it gives CASSPQGSGELFF.

The chain recombines TRBV5-8 with TRBJ1-1, with 7 bases aligning to TRBD1. CDR1 is SGHTS and CDR2 is YDEGEE in the germline V gene. V dropped 2 bases and J dropped 3; count of bases not matched to a gene: 4. The CDR3 is 14 amino acids. Written as DNA, the CDR3 is TGTGCCAGCAGCTTTGGACAGGCAGACACTGAAGCTTTCTTT. Amino acid sequence: CASSFGQADTEAFF.

The J gene is TRBJ1-5, the V gene TRBV6-1; 7 nucleotides align to TRBD1. The germline V gene has CDR1 MNHNS and CDR2 SASEGT. The ends lost 7 bases at V and 1 base at J; junction bases unmatched: 7. This CDR3 is built from 15 residues. CDR3 in amino acids: CASTQRGQSNQPQHF. CDR3 in DNA: TGTGCCAGCACCCAAAGGGGACAGAGCAATCAGCCCCAGCATTTT.

The J gene is TRBJ2-5, the V gene TRBV5-4; 7 bases align to TRBD1. J was trimmed by 2 bases and V by 4 bases; bases with no gene match: 11. CDR3 length: 16 amino acids. CDR1 is SGHNT, CDR2 YYREEE, per germline (reference sequence). Here the CDR3 reads CASSPGTDWSQETQYF. The CDR3 DNA follows: TGTGCCAGCAGCCCGGGGACAGACTGGAGTCAAGAGACCCAGTACTTC.

This sequence joins TRBV6-9 and TRBJ1-5; D not resolved. The CDR3 loop spans 12 amino acids. With 7 bases removed from V and 10 bases from J, the gap between germline ends came to 14 bases. Germline V lookup: CDR1 MNHGY, CDR2 SVAAGI. CDR3 residues: CASKAEMGPQHF. CDR3 DNA: TGTGCCAGCAAGGCAGAGATGGGCCCCCAGCATTTT.

The chain has TRBV11-2 and TRBJ2-3; D might be TRBD2 (7 bases). This CDR3 contains 15 residues. Germline CDR1 is SGHAT and CDR2 is FQNNGV. V dropped 6 bases and J dropped 0 bases, with 13 bases sitting between them. In DNA, the CDR3 is TGTGCCAGCAGGCCGCGGGGGCTTAGCACAGATACGCAGTATTTT. Protein sequence: CASRPRGLSTDTQYF.